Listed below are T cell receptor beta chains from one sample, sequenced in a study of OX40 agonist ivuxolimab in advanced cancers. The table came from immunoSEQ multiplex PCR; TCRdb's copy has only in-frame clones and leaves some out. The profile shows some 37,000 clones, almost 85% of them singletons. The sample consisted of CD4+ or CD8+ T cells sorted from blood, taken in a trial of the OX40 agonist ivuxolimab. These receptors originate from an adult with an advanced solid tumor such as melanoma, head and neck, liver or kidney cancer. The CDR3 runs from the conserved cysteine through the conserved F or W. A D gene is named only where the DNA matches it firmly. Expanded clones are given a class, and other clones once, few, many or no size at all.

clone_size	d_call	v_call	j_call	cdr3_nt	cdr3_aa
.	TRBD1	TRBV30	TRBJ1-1	TGTGCCTGGAGTAAAGACAGGGGTCGGACTGAAGCTTTCTTT	CAWSKDRGRTEAFF
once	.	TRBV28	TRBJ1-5	TGTGCCAGCAGTCCGGGGGTTTTCAATCAGCCCCAGCATTTT	CASSPGVFNQPQHF
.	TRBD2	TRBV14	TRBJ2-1	TGTGCCAGCAGCCAAGTAGCGGGGGGTTACAATGAGCAGTTCTTC	CASSQVAGGYNEQFF
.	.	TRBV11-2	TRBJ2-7	TGTGCCAGCAGCTTAGCAGGGAGCTCCTACGAGCAGTACTTC	CASSLAGSSYEQYF
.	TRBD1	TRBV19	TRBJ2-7	TGTGCCAGCGGGCCCCCAGGGGGCTACGAGCAGTACTTC	CASGPPGGYEQYF
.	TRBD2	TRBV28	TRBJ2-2	TGTGCCAGCAGGGGACTAGCGACCCTGTGGGTCACCGGGGAGCTGTTTTTT	CASRGLATLWVTGELFF
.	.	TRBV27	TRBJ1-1	TGTGCCAGCAGTTGGGCTGTGAACACTGAAGCTTTCTTT	CASSWAVNTEAFF
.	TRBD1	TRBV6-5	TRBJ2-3	TGTGCCAGCAGTTCTGCGGACAGGGGGCCAGATACGCAGTATTTT	CASSSADRGPDTQYF
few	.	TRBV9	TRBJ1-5	TGTGCCAGCAGCGGGGGTCCCTCGGGCAATCAGCCCCAGCATTTT	CASSGGPSGNQPQHF
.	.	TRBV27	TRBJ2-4	TGTGCCAGCAGTTTACTCTCCGGATTAGCCAAAAACATTCAGTACTTC	CASSLLSGLAKNIQYF
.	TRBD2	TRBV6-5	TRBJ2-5	TGTGCCAGCAGTTACGGTCTCGGACTAGGCCAAGAGACCCAGTACTTC	CASSYGLGLGQETQYF
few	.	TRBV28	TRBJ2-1	TGTGCCAGCAGTTTTAGGGTCAGTTTTGTTGGGACAGGGGTTATAGCGGGAGGTCATGAGCAGTTCTTC	CASSFRVSFVGTGVIAGGHEQFF
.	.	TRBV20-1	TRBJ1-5	TGCAGTGCTAGAGGGGAAACCTATTCGCATTTT	CSARGETYSHF
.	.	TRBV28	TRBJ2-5	TGTGCCAGCACAGGCTACCAAGAGACCCAGTACTTC	CASTGYQETQYF
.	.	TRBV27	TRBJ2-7	TGTGCCAGCAGTTTACATCGCTCCCCGGACGAGCAGTACTTC	CASSLHRSPDEQYF
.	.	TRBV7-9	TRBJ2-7	TGTGCCAGCAGCTTAGCCGGCTCGGTAGGGTCCTACGAGCAGTACTTC	CASSLAGSVGSYEQYF
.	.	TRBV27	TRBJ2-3	TGTGCCAGCAGTGGTATTAGGATCGCAGATACGCAGTATTTT	CASSGIRIADTQYF